A single sample gave rise to the 22 T cell receptor beta chains below, sequenced in a study of cytomegalovirus exposure and HLA in healthy donors. Both 60 Vbeta primers and 13 Jbeta primers went into the PCR. The table came from immunoSEQ multiplex PCR; TCRdb's copy has only in-frame clones and leaves some out. The table lists about 140,000 clones, approximately 85% of them singletons. The sample consisted of PBMCs. The source of these receptors is a woman between 40 and 50 years old in good health and CMV-seronegative.

A remark on this clone: Other DNA sequences in the same sample also yield this CDR3. The chain is built from TRBV6-5 and TRBJ2-2, with D perhaps matching TRBD2 (5 bases). This CDR3 is 13 amino acids long. Germline loops: CDR1 MNHEY, CDR2 SVGAGI. V gave up 5 bases and J gave up 4 bases, with 8 bases separating them. In nucleotides, the CDR3 is TGTGCCAGCAGTAAAACTAGCACCGGGGAGCTGTTTTTT. Translation gives CASSKTSTGELFF.

The V and J genes are TRBV28 and TRBJ2-6, with a weak D call TRBD1 (6 bases). The V end lost 7 bases, the J end lost 4 bases, and 17 bases lay between the germline ends. Germline CDR1 and CDR2: MDHEN and SYDVKM. This CDR3 contains 16 residues. CDR3 DNA: TGTGCCAGCACCCTGAGAGGGGGATCGGGGGCCAACGTCCTGACTTTC. Its translation: CASTLRGGSGANVLTF.

J is TRBJ2-1 and V is TRBV4-1; 13 bases are shared with TRBD2. Germline CDR1 and CDR2: MGHRA and YSYEKL. J was trimmed by 4 bases and V by 4 bases; bases with no gene match: 7. This CDR3 contains 17 residues. Here the CDR3 reads CASSLGTSGIWYNEQFF. In nucleotides, the CDR3 is TGCGCCAGCAGCCTAGGGACTAGCGGGATATGGTACAATGAGCAGTTCTTC.

The rearrangement links TRBV7-9 to TRBJ2-1, with 9 bases fitting TRBD2. The CDR3 spans 15 residues. With V trimmed by 5 bases and J by 8 bases, 10 bases remained unmatched. CDR1 is SEHNR, CDR2 FQNEAQ, per germline (reference sequence). CDR3 DNA sequence: TGTGCCAGCAGCAGAACGGGCGGGAGGGGGGATGAGCAGTTCTTC. Its protein is CASSRTGGRGDEQFF.

This clone was seen just once. The chain employs TRBV29-1 and TRBJ2-3, with a tentative D call TRBD1 (7 bases). V shed 6 bases and J shed 2 bases, with 18 bases lying between them. The germline CDR1 and CDR2 sequences are SQVTM and ANQGSEA. The CDR3 spans 15 residues. The CDR3 protein is CSVTAGGSLTDTQYF. The CDR3 nucleotides read TGCAGCGTGACGGCAGGGGGGTCGCTCACAGATACGCAGTATTTT.

The V and J genes are TRBV7-3 and TRBJ1-5; D call uncertain. The ends were cut back, 5 bases at V and 7 bases at J, with 12 bases in the middle. This CDR3 has 13 amino acids. The germline CDR1 and CDR2 sequences are SGHTA and FQGTGA. The DNA of the CDR3 is TGTGCCAGCAGCAAAGGAGGAAGGCAGCCCCAGCATTTT. Translation gives CASSKGGRQPQHF.

The chain joins TRBV7-9 to TRBJ1-1, with 8 bases identical to TRBD1. The trim removed 5 bases at V and 2 bases at J, leaving 10 bases unmatched. The CDR3 length is 16 residues. Germline lookup yields CDR1 SEHNR and CDR2 FQNEAQ (reference sequence). This chain's CDR3 is CASSEGQARVNTEAFF. The CDR3 DNA is TGTGCCAGCAGCGAGGGACAGGCCCGGGTAAACACTGAAGCTTTCTTT.

The genes are TRBV28 and TRBJ1-2; TRBD1 might be the D (6 bases). Trimming left V 2 bases short and J 2 bases short, with 12 bases between. CDR1 and CDR2 (germline): MDHEN, SYDVKM. This CDR3 is 15 amino acids long. CDR3: CASSLLEGVNYGYTF. CDR3 bases: TGTGCCAGCAGTTTACTCGAGGGGGTGAACTATGGCTACACCTTC.

This clone appeared once. The chain uses TRBV2 and TRBJ2-7; 7 bases are shared with TRBD1. The CDR3 consists of 13 residues. The V gene end was trimmed by 8 bases and the J gene end by 2 bases; junction bases not matched to a gene: 6. Per germline, CDR1 SNHLY and CDR2 FYNNEI. Here the CDR3 DNA reads TGTGCCAGCTTTCGGACAGGACCCTACGAGCAGTACTTC. Translation: CASFRTGPYEQYF. The full variable domain, with the rest looked up from reference TRBV2 and TRBJ2-7, is EPEVTQTPSHQVTQMGQEVILRCVPISNHLYFYWYRQILGQKVEFLVSFYNNEISEKSEIFDDQFSVERPDGSNFTLKIRSTKLEDSAMYFCASFRTGPYEQYFGPGTRLTVT.

V and J are TRBV28 and TRBJ2-1; 7 nucleotides align to TRBD2. Germline CDR1 and CDR2: MDHEN and SYDVKM. There are 15 residues in the CDR3. V lost 5 bases to trimming and J lost 9 bases; unmatched junction nucleotides: 13. The CDR3 bases are TGTGCCAGCAGTCCCCCCGCGGCGGGAGTAATTGAGCAGTTCTTC. Its translation: CASSPPAAGVIEQFF.

This clone has just a few counts. This chain links TRBV5-6 with TRBJ1-4; perhaps TRBD1 as D (5 bases). Per germline, CDR1 SGHDT and CDR2 YYEEEE. The CDR3 spans 13 residues. V gave up 3 bases and J gave up 6 bases, with 9 bases separating them. The chain's CDR3 is CASSSGQHEKLFF. The CDR3 DNA is TGTGCCAGCAGCTCAGGGCAGCATGAAAAACTGTTTTTT.

The chain combines TRBV9 with TRBJ2-1; 12 bases are shared with TRBD2. Germline trimming cut 2 bases from V and 5 bases from J; bases unmatched to any gene: 5. Germline CDR1 reads SGDLS; CDR2 reads YYNGEE. The CDR3 contains 16 residues. The CDR3 region is CASSVSGTSGHNEQFF. For the CDR3, the DNA is TGTGCCAGCAGCGTCTCCGGGACTAGCGGGCACAATGAGCAGTTCTTC. Full variable domain (rest looked up from reference TRBV9 and TRBJ2-1): DSGVTQTPKHLITATGQRVTLRCSPRSGDLSVYWYQQSLDQGLQFLIQYYNGEERAKGNILERFSAQQFPDLHSELNLSSLELGDSALYFCASSVSGTSGHNEQFFGPGTRLTVL.

This chain joins TRBV27 and TRBJ2-5, with 10 bases matching TRBD2. The CDR3 is made up of 14 amino acids. V lost 5 bases and J lost 6; bases outside the gene matches: 6. CDR1 is MNHEY and CDR2 is SMNVEV in the germline V gene (reference sequence). Here the CDR3 reads CASSGLAGVKTQYF. CDR3 nucleotide sequence: TGTGCCAGCAGTGGGCTAGCGGGAGTAAAGACCCAGTACTTC.

CDR3 DNA: TGTGCCAGCAGTGAGGACCCCAACAGGGTGGTATCTGGAAACACCATATATTTT. Translation gives CASSEDPNRVVSGNTIYF. The chain links TRBV2 to TRBJ1-3, with D maybe TRBD1 (6 bases). Trimming pared 3 bases from V and 1 base from J, leaving 19 bases between. The CDR3 totals 18 residues. Germline assignment: CDR1 SNHLY and CDR2 FYNNEI.

This sequence joins TRBV6-1 and TRBJ2-3; the D is unclear. Trimming removed 4 bases from V and 0 bases from J, with 17 bases in between. This CDR3 spans 17 amino acids. Germline assignment: CDR1 MNHNS and CDR2 SASEGT. CDR3 coding DNA: TGTGCCAGCAGTGCTATCCCCTTTGGGCTGAGCACAGATACGCAGTATTTT. It codes for CASSAIPFGLSTDTQYF.

The gene calls are TRBV5-1 and TRBJ2-1, with TRBD2 matching over 9 bases. V gave up 4 bases and J gave up 10 bases; unmatched junction bases: 6. The CDR3 runs 13 residues. The germline V gene has CDR1 SGHRS and CDR2 YFSETQ. The CDR3 sequence: CASSPQGLAEQFF. The CDR3 region has the DNA TGCGCCAGCAGCCCACAAGGACTAGCGGAGCAGTTCTTC.

This chain connects TRBV6-1 to TRBJ2-1, with 8 bases aligning to TRBD2. The germline CDR1 and CDR2 sequences are MNHNS and SASEGT. This CDR3 has 15 amino acids. V shed 6 bases and J 7 bases; nucleotides not matched to a gene: 11. The chain's CDR3 is CASSPVSGSLNEQFF. In DNA, the CDR3 is TGTGCCAGCAGCCCCGTGAGCGGGAGTTTGAATGAGCAGTTCTTC.

The chain uses TRBV11-2 and TRBJ2-1, with TRBD2 as a possible D gene (6 bases). Germline CDR1 and CDR2: SGHAT and FQNNGV. Trimming left V 1 base short and J 5 bases short, with 9 bases between. This CDR3 contains 14 residues. The CDR3 region has the DNA TGTGCCAGCAGCTTAGCTTGGGAGGACAATGAGCAGTTCTTC. Encoded protein: CASSLAWEDNEQFF. Full variable domain (rest looked up from reference TRBV11-2 and TRBJ2-1): EAGVAQSPRYKIIEKRQSVAFWCNPISGHATLYWYQQILGQGPKLLIQFQNNGVVDDSQLPKDRFSAERLKGVDSTLKIQPAKLEDSAVYLCASSLAWEDNEQFFGPGTRLTVL.

The chain is built from TRBV7-2 and TRBJ2-3; D might be TRBD2 (5 bases). V lost 5 bases and J lost 4, with 19 bases in between. Germline values: CDR1 SGHTA, CDR2 FQGNSA. The CDR3 loop spans 16 amino acids. The CDR3 spells CASSQPLGPRPDTQYF. The CDR3 bases are TGTGCCAGCAGCCAACCACTAGGCCCGAGGCCAGATACGCAGTATTTT.

This chain connects TRBV19 to TRBJ2-7; D remains ambiguous. The CDR3 totals 16 residues. The germline V and J ends were trimmed by 5 bases and 1 base, with 18 bases remaining between them. Germline V lookup: CDR1 LNHDA, CDR2 SQIVND (reference sequence). The CDR3 DNA reads TGTGCCAGTAGTGCAAACCTTCATCTTACTTCCTACGAGCAGTACTTC. It specifies CASSANLHLTSYEQYF.

This clone was found a few times. The chain combines TRBV5-1 with TRBJ2-1; D is perhaps TRBD2 (6 bases). This CDR3 has 15 amino acids. Trimming took off 6 bases at V and 0 bases at J, with 13 bases between the two ends. The germline gives CDR1 SGHRS, CDR2 YFSETQ. The CDR3 region is CASNWRDPSYNEQFF. The CDR3 DNA reads TGCGCCAGCAACTGGCGGGACCCCTCCTACAATGAGCAGTTCTTC.

This clone was detected once. The chain couples TRBV28 to TRBJ1-1, with D hard to call. V was clipped by 1 base and J by 4 bases, with 16 bases between them. Germline V gene data show CDR1 as MDHEN and CDR2 as SYDVKM. CDR3 length: 16 residues. The CDR3 coding sequence is TGTGCCAGCAGTTTATTTGGGCGGGAGGCGGTCACTGAAGCTTTCTTT. Encoded protein: CASSLFGREAVTEAFF.